The 15 T cell receptor beta chains given below trace back to one sample, sequenced in a study of sequential checkpoint blockade in melanoma. Treatment here: randomized to nivolumab then ipilimumab (arm A) or the reverse (arm B). Repertoires were generated with immunoSEQ multiplex PCR, while TCRdb's copy carries only in-frame clones and drops some. This table holds around 12,000 clones, 70% to 80% found once. Sequencing was performed on CD8+ T cells sorted from blood (inferred from file names), taken from a patient given nivolumab and ipilimumab in sequence. These receptor sequences come from a human donor with melanoma.

This clone was observed a single time. The chain combines TRBV4-3 with TRBJ1-3; no definite D call. CDR1 and CDR2 (germline): LGHNA, YSLEER. Trimming took off 4 bases at V and 0 bases at J, with 10 bases between the two ends. The CDR3 sequence is 15 residues long. The CDR3 loop is CASSPGAGSGNTIYF. Here the CDR3 DNA reads TGCGCCAGCAGCCCCGGTGCAGGCTCTGGAAACACCATATATTTT.

V and J are TRBV29-1 and TRBJ2-3, with 7 bases matching TRBD2. CDR1 is SQVTM, CDR2 ANQGSEA, per germline. The CDR3 loop spans 13 amino acids. Losses at the gene ends were 6 bases for V and 1 base for J; bases not matched to a gene: 4. The CDR3 loop reads CSVRGGGTDTQYF. The CDR3 DNA follows: TGCAGCGTCCGGGGAGGGGGCACAGATACGCAGTATTTT.

V usage is TRBV6-1 and J usage is TRBJ2-5; 8 nucleotides match TRBD1. The length of the CDR3 is 16 residues. From germline, CDR1 is MNHNS and CDR2 SASEGT. The trim removed 1 base at V and 5 bases at J, leaving 9 bases unmatched. CDR3: CASSEGPGGQGETQYF. CDR3 DNA: TGTGCCAGCAGTGAAGGTCCAGGGGGCCAGGGGGAGACCCAGTACTTC.

This clone has more than one count but fewer than ten. The chain recombines TRBV7-9 with TRBJ2-4; 8 positions match TRBD1. This CDR3 contains 16 residues. Losses at the gene ends were 5 bases for V and 0 bases for J; bases not matched to a gene: 6. Germline V lookup: CDR1 SEHNR, CDR2 FQNEAQ (reference sequence). The CDR3 DNA reads as TGTGCCAGCAGCGCGGGACAGGAGATAGCCAAAAACATTCAGTACTTC. Translated, it gives CASSAGQEIAKNIQYF.

The gene calls are TRBV29-1 and TRBJ2-1; 13 bases are a match to TRBD2. Trimming at V came to 1 base and at J to 0 bases, leaving 0 bases not matched to a gene. The CDR3 is made up of 16 amino acids. Germline loops: CDR1 SQVTM, CDR2 ANQGSEA. This CDR3 is CSVEGLAGGSYNEQFF. The CDR3 nucleotides are TGCAGCGTTGAAGGACTAGCGGGAGGCTCCTACAATGAGCAGTTCTTC.

The chain combines TRBV6-4 with TRBJ1-2, with 7 positions matching TRBD1. V gave up 2 bases and J gave up 8 bases; unmatched junction bases: 11. The CDR3 has 15 residues. In germline, CDR1 is MRHNA, CDR2 SNTAGT. CDR3 sequence reads: CASSDPGQAPEGYTF. As DNA, the CDR3 is TGTGCCAGCAGTGACCCAGGACAGGCCCCAGAGGGCTACACCTTC.

This chain joins TRBV6-6 and TRBJ1-5; D perhaps matches TRBD1 (5 bases). V was clipped by 7 bases and J by 1 base, with 14 bases between them. Germline CDR1 MNHNY, CDR2 SVGAGI (reference sequence). CDR3 length equals 15 residues. This chain's CDR3 is CASKGQGTSNQPQHF. The CDR3 bases are TGTGCCAGCAAGGGGCAGGGAACAAGCAATCAGCCCCAGCATTTT.

The V gene is TRBV7-9, the J gene TRBJ1-2; TRBD1 matches 9 bases. The CDR3 spans 18 residues. The V gene's germline CDR1 is SEHNR and CDR2 FQNEAQ (reference sequence). J lost 2 bases, V lost 5 bases, and 15 bases had no gene match. The CDR3 here is CASSHPAGQGVQNYGYTF. CDR3 DNA: TGTGCCAGCAGCCACCCCGCGGGACAGGGTGTCCAAAACTATGGCTACACCTTC.

The chain uses TRBV7-9 and TRBJ2-3, with 8 bases matching TRBD2. Per germline, CDR1 SEHNR and CDR2 FQNEAQ (reference sequence). Trimming removed 5 bases from V and 2 bases from J; junction bases left unmatched: 9. This CDR3 comprises 16 residues. The CDR3 coding sequence is TGTGCCAGCAGCCGAGCAGGCGGGGGGCACACAGATACGCAGTATTTT. It yields the protein CASSRAGGGHTDTQYF.

This chain's CDR3 is CASSLTSQRSYNEQFF. The CDR3 DNA is TGCGCCAGCAGCTTGACGAGCCAGCGCTCGTACAATGAGCAGTTCTTC. This rearrangement joins TRBV5-1 to TRBJ2-1; D is undetermined. V was pared by 1 base and J by 4 bases, with 15 bases between. The V gene's germline CDR1 is SGHRS and CDR2 YFSETQ. The CDR3 has 16 amino acids.

J is TRBJ2-3 and V is TRBV14, with 11 positions matching TRBD2. V was pared by 8 bases and J by 5 bases, with 6 bases of the junction left unmatched. Germline CDR1 is SGHDN and CDR2 is FVKESK. The CDR3 covers 14 residues. DNA for the CDR3: TGTGCCAGCTCCTTAGCGGGGGGGCTAGATACGCAGTATTTT. Translated, it gives CASSLAGGLDTQYF.

CDR3 in amino acids: CARSLAGQYNSPLHF. The CDR3 nucleotides are TGTGCCAGAAGCTTGGCTGGACAATATAATTCACCCCTCCACTTT. This chain joins TRBV5-3 and TRBJ1-6, with D possibly TRBD1 on 5 matching bases. TRBV5-3 carries the ORF label, with uncertain function. V was clipped by 0 bases and J by 4 bases, with 8 bases between them. The CDR3 has 15 residues.

This rearrangement joins TRBV9 to TRBJ1-6; D possibly corresponds to TRBD1 (5 bases). Germline values: CDR1 SGDLS, CDR2 YYNGEE. The CDR3 has 15 amino acids. V dropped 3 bases and J dropped 10 bases, with 17 bases sitting between them. This chain's CDR3 is CASSESRWTNSPLHF. DNA for the CDR3: TGTGCCAGCAGCGAGAGCAGGTGGACAAACTCACCCCTCCACTTT.

The chain uses TRBV9 and TRBJ1-1; 7 positions agree with TRBD1. With V trimmed by 3 bases and J by 1 base, 6 bases remained unmatched. Germline V lookup: CDR1 SGDLS, CDR2 YYNGEE. This CDR3 region has 15 residues. The CDR3 DNA sequence: TGTGCCAGCAGCGGGACAGGAGGAGGGAACACTGAAGCTTTCTTT. This encodes CASSGTGGGNTEAFF.

This clone was seen a few times. The genes are TRBV27 and TRBJ2-1; TRBD2 might be the D (5 bases). Germline V gives CDR1 MNHEY, CDR2 SMNVEV (reference sequence). The CDR3 length is 15 residues. Trimming removed 5 bases from V and 0 bases from J, with 11 bases in between. In DNA, the CDR3 is TGTGCCAGCAGTCAGGACTCGAGCTCCTACAATGAGCAGTTCTTC. Translating gives CASSQDSSSYNEQFF.